Included here is one T cell receptor beta chain sequence, with context. Its antigen is currently unknown. The data belong to a study of CD8 T cells in Susac syndrome. Points from the study as a whole: Sixteen Susac-specific public clones were found in total CD8+ repertoires and 4 to 6 in CD8+ TEMRA repertoires.

This CDR3 region has 14 residues. Germline values: CDR1 SGDLS, CDR2 YYNGEE. The V gene lost 6 bases and the J gene lost 5 bases, with 18 bases spanning the gap. From blood CD8+ and CD4+ T cells, TCR beta sequences were generated. An input of about 0.45 to 1 ug of RNA was subjected to reverse transcription using random hexamers. It was immunoSEQ multiplex PCR that amplified TCR beta CDR3 across 54 Vbeta and 13 Jbeta. TCRdb processed the immunoSEQ multiplex PCR reads anew with MiXCR; each CDR3 protein has one entry. Among about 130,000 distinct CDR3 sequences, around 93% were seen once, and the ten largest hold about 0.18%.

Specimen: CD8+ T cells from PBMCs. The gene calls are TRBV9 and TRBJ2-7; D tentatively reads TRBD1 or TRBD2 (5 bases each). This receptor was taken from a human donor with Susac syndrome. This chain's CDR3 is CASNPAGTTDEQYF. CDR3 DNA sequence: TGTGCCAGCAATCCAGCCGGGACCACAGACGAGCAGTACTTC.